This is a list of T cell receptor beta chains from one sample in a study of shared clonotypes between healthy human individuals. Repertoires were generated with immunoSEQ multiplex PCR, while TCRdb's copy carries only in-frame clones and drops some. The table lists about 2.5 million clones, less than 95% of them singletons. Sequencing was carried out using naive CD4+ T cells from PBMCs. The receptors here all came from a young man in good health. Some clones in this sample may be carry-over from other donors' samples. Each CDR3 is given with its conserved first and last residue. D genes are given only for firm matches. Expanded clones are given a class, and other clones once, few, many or no size at all.

TRBV28,few,NA,TRBJ2-7,CASSTPYEQYF,TGTGCCAGCAGCACCCCCTACGAGCAGTACTTC
TRBV15,NA,NA,TRBJ2-7,CATSRGKILQYEQYF,TGTGCCACCAGCAGAGGTAAAATTCTTCAGTACGAGCAGTACTTC
TRBV19,NA,NA,TRBJ1-1,CASSTGPRNTEAFF,TGTGCCAGTAGTACAGGCCCAAGGAACACTGAAGCTTTCTTT
TRBV5-6,NA,TRBD2,TRBJ2-7,CASSLAGGSASYEQYF,TGTGCCAGCAGCCTGGCGGGGGGTAGCGCATCCTACGAGCAGTACTTC
TRBV28,NA,NA,TRBJ2-1,CASTLGPQPSNEQFF,TGTGCCAGCACTCTAGGCCCTCAGCCCTCCAATGAGCAGTTCTTC
TRBV7-3,NA,NA,TRBJ2-1,CASSLAVSSYNEQFF,TGTGCCAGCAGCTTAGCGGTCAGCTCCTACAATGAGCAGTTCTTC
TRBV28,NA,TRBD1,TRBJ1-2,CASSLITGGADYGYTF,TGTGCCAGCAGCCTGATTACAGGGGGCGCGGACTATGGCTACACCTTC
TRBV5-1,NA,TRBD1,TRBJ2-5,CASSYPQGAGETQYF,TGCGCCAGCAGCTACCCACAGGGGGCTGGGGAGACCCAGTACTTC
TRBV27,NA,NA,TRBJ2-7,CASSSTLVRDTSYEQYF,TGTGCCAGCAGTTCGACATTAGTTCGGGACACTTCCTACGAGCAGTACTTC
TRBV14,NA,NA,TRBJ1-1,CASSLRQGRVNTEAFF,TGTGCCAGCAGCCTCCGCCAGGGCAGGGTGAACACTGAAGCTTTCTTT
TRBV19,NA,NA,TRBJ1-3,CASSIDPGNTIYF,TGTGCCAGTAGTATAGATCCAGGAAACACCATATATTTT
TRBV11-1,NA,TRBD2,TRBJ2-7,CASSAIPTSGPQYF,TGTGCCAGCAGCGCGATTCCGACTAGCGGGCCCCAGTACTTC
TRBV4-1,NA,TRBD2,TRBJ2-1,CASSHQGGGKGLAGVWNEQFF,TGCGCCAGCAGCCACCAAGGAGGGGGCAAGGGACTAGCGGGAGTATGGAATGAGCAGTTCTTC
TRBV25-1,NA,NA,TRBJ1-2,CASSDPRGGNSGGYTF,TGTGCCAGCAGTGACCCCCGCGGGGGAAACAGTGGTGGCTACACCTTC
TRBV10-3,NA,NA,TRBJ2-5,CAISDLRGPLWTQYF,TGTGCCATCAGTGATTTGCGGGGGCCCCTGTGGACCCAGTACTTC